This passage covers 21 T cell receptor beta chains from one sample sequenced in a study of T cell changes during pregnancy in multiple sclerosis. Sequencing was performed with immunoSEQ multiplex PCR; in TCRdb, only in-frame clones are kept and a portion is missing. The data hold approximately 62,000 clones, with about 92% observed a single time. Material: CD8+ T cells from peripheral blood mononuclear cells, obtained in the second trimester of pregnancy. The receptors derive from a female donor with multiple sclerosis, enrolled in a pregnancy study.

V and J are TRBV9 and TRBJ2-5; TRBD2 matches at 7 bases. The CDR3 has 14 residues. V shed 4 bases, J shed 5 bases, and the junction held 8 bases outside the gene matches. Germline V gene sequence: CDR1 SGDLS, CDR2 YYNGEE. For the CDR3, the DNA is TGTGCCAGCAGCCCCGGGACTACCACGGAGACCCAGTACTTC. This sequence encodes CASSPGTTTETQYF.

CDR3 nucleotides: TGTGCCAGCAGCGTAGATCGAGTTAGCACAGATACGCAGTATTTT. Its protein product is CASSVDRVSTDTQYF. The V call is TRBV9, the J call TRBJ2-3, with D hard to call. Germline CDR1 reads SGDLS; CDR2 reads YYNGEE. CDR3 length equals 15 residues. Trimming shortened V by 0 bases and J by 0 bases, and 8 bases separated the two germline ends.

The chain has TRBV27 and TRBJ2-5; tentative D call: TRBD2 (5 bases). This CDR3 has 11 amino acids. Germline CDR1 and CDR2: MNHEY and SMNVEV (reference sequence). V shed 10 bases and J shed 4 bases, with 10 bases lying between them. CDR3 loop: CAILAGETQYF. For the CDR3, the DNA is TGTGCCATCCTGGCGGGAGAGACCCAGTACTTC.

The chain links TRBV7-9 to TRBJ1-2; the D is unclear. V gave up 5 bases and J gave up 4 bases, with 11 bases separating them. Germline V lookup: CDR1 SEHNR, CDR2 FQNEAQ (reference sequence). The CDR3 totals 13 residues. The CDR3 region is CASSLEGAYGYTF. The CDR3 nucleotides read TGTGCCAGCAGCCTTGAGGGAGCCTATGGCTACACCTTC. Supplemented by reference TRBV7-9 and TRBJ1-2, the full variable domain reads DTGVSQNPRHKITKRGQNVTFRCDPISEHNRLYWYRQTLGQGPEFLTYFQNEAQLEKSRLLSDRFSAERPKGSFSTLEIQRTEQGDSAMYLCASSLEGAYGYTFGSGTRLTVV.

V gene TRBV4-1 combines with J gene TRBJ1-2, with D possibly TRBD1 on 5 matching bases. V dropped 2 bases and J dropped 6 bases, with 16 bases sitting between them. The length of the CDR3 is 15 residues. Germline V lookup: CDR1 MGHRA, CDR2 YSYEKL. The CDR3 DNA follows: TGCGCCAGCAGCCAACGGGACTCTCGAAGGGATGGCTACACCTTC. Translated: CASSQRDSRRDGYTF.

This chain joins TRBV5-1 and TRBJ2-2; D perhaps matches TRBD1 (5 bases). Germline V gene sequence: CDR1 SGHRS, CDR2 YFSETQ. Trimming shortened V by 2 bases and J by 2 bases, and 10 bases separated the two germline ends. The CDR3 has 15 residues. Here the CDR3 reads CASSLRQPNTGELFF. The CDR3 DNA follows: TGCGCCAGCAGCTTAAGACAGCCCAACACCGGGGAGCTGTTTTTT.

The CDR3 DNA reads as TGTGCCAGCAGTCCCGGGACTACCAGTAGCGAGCAGTACTTC. Its translation: CASSPGTTSSEQYF. This sequence joins TRBV27 and TRBJ2-7, with 7 nucleotides matching TRBD2. Germline lookup yields CDR1 MNHEY and CDR2 SMNVEV (reference sequence). Losses at the gene ends were 5 bases for V and 6 bases for J; bases not matched to a gene: 10. The CDR3 has 14 residues.

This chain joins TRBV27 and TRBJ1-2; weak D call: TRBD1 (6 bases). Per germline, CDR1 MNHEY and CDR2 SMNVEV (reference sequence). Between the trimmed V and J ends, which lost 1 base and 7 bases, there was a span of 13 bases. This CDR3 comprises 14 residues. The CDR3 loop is CASSLYRGTSGYTF. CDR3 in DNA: TGTGCCAGCAGTTTATATAGGGGGACGAGTGGCTACACCTTC.

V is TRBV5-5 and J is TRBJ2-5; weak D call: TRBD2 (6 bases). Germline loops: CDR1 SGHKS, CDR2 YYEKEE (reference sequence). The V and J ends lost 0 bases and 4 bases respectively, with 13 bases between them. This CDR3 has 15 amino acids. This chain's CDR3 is CASSLGGGVRETQYF. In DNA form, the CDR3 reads TGTGCCAGCAGCTTGGGGGGCGGGGTTCGAGAGACCCAGTACTTC.

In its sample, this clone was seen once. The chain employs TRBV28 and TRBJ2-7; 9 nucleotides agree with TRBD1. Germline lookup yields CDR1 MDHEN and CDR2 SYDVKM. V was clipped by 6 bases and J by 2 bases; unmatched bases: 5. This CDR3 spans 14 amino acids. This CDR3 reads CASSPGTGTYEQYF. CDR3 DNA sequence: TGTGCCAGCAGCCCCGGGACAGGGACCTACGAGCAGTACTTC.

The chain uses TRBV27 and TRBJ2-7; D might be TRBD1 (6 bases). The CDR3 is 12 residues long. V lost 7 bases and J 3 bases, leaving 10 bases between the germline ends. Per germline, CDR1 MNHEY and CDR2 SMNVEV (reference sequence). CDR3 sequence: CASTGTNYEQYF. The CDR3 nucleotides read TGTGCCAGCACCGGGACAAACTACGAGCAGTACTTC.

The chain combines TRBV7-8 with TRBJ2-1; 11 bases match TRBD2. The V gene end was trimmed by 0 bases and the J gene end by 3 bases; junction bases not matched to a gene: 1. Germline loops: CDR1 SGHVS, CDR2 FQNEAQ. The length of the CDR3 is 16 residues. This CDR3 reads CASSLAGLAGYNEQFF. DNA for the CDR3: TGTGCCAGCAGCTTAGCAGGACTAGCGGGCTACAATGAGCAGTTCTTC.

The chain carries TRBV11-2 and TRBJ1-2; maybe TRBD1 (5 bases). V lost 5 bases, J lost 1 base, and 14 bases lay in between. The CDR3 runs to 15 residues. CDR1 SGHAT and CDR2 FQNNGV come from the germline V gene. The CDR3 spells CASSDTDSFNYGYTF. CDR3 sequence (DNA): TGTGCCAGCAGCGATACCGACAGTTTTAACTATGGCTACACCTTC. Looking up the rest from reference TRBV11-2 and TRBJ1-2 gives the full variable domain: EAGVAQSPRYKIIEKRQSVAFWCNPISGHATLYWYQQILGQGPKLLIQFQNNGVVDDSQLPKDRFSAERLKGVDSTLKIQPAKLEDSAVYLCASSDTDSFNYGYTFGSGTRLTVV.

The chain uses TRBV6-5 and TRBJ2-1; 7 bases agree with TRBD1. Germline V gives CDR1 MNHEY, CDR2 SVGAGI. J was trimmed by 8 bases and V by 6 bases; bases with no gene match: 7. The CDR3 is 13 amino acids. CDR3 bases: TGTGCCAGCAGCTTAGACAGGGAAGATGAGCAGTTCTTC. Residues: CASSLDREDEQFF.

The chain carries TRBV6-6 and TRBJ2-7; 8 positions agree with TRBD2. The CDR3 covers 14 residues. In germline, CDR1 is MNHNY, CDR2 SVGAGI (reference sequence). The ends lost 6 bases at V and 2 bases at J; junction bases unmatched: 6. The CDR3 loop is CASRPGLDPYEQYF. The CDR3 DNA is TGTGCCAGCAGGCCGGGACTAGACCCCTACGAGCAGTACTTC.

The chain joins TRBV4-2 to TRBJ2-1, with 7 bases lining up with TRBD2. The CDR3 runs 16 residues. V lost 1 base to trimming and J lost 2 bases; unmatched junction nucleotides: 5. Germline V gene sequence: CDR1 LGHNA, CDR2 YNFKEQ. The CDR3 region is CASSQAAGTAYNEQFF. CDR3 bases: TGTGCCAGCAGCCAAGCAGCGGGGACGGCCTACAATGAGCAGTTCTTC.

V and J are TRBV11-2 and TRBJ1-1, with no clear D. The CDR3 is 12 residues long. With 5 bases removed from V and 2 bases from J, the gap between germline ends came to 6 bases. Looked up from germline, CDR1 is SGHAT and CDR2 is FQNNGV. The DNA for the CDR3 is TGTGCCAGCAGCCATGTTAACACTGAAGCTTTCTTT. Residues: CASSHVNTEAFF.

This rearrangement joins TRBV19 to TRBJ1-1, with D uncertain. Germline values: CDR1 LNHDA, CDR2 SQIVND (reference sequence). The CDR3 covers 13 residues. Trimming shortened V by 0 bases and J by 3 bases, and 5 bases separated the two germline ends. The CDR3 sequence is CASSIDFYTEAFF. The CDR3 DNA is TGTGCCAGTAGTATAGACTTTTACACTGAAGCTTTCTTT.

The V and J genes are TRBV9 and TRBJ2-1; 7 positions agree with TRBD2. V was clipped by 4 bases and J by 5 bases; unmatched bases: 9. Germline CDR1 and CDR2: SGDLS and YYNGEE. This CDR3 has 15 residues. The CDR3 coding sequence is TGTGCCAGCAGCCCCCCCGGGGGAGGGAACAATGAGCAGTTCTTC. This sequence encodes CASSPPGGGNNEQFF.

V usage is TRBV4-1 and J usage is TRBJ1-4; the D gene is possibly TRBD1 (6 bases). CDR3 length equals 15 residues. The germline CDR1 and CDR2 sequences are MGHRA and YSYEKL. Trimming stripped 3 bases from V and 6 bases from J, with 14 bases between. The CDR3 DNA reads TGCGCCAGCAGCCATTTCCGGGACACGGATGAAAAACTGTTTTTT. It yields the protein CASSHFRDTDEKLFF.

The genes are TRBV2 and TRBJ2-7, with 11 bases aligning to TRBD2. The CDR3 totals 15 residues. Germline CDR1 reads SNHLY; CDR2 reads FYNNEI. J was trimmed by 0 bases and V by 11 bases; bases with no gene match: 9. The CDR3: CASILGTSGSYEQYF. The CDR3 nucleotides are TGTGCCTCAATCCTAGGGACTAGCGGCTCCTACGAGCAGTACTTC.